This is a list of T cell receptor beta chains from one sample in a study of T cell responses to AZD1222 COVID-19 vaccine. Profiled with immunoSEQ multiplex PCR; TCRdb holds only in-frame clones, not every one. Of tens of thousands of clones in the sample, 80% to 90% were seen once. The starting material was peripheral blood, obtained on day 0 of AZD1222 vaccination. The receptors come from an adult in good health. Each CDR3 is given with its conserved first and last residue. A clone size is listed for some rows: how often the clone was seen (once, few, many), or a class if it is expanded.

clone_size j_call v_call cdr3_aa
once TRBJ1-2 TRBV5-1 CASSPGLTLANYGYTF
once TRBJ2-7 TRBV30 CAWADQGSEQYF
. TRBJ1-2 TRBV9 CASSVGQLAGLTF
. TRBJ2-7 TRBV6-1 CASSEGTSGSYEQYF
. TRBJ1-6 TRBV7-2 CASSLVVPGTGVDSPLHF
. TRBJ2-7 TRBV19 CASSPQAGAIYEQYF
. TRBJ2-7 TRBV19 CASSIAGRAYEQYF
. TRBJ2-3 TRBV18 CASSPSGRATDTQYF
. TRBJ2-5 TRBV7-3 CASSLTGGTSGRGETQYF
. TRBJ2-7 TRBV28 CASILGGSPTYEQYF
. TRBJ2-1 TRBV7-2 CASSRVSGRADNEQFF
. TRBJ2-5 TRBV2 CASSEGTRGETQYF
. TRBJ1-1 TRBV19 CASNSLTEAFF
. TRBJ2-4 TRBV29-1 CSVKTGGNIQYF
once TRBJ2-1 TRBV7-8 CASSLELSRLYNEQFF
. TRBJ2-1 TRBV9 CARSPRQGAGPYNEQFF
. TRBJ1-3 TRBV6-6 CATLDGTGNTIYF
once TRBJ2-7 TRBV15 CATSATGVTEQYF
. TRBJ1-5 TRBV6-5 CASSYGAGSNQPQHF
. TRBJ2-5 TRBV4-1 CASSHRLDTRKETQYF
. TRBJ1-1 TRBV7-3 CASSRRPGHANTEAFF
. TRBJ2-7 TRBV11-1 CASSSKGQGPYEQYF
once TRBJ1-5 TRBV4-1 CASSSNRDREQPQHF
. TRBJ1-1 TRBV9 CASSPNGWDSGEAFF
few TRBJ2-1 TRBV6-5 CASNLDAGGYNEQFF
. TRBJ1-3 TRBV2 CASRQGTGNTIYF
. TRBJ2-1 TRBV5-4 CASSTMGDEQFF
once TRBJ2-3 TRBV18 CASSPTPTFTDTQYF
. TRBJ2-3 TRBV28 CLTLPAAQRGADTQYF
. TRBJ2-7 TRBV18 CASSPPGWGAYEQYF
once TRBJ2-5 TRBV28 CASSLGETQYF
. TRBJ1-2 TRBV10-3 CAISDWDQGARENGYTF
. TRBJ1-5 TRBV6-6 CASSYGGLQPQHF
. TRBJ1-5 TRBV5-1 CASSSGTGNNQPQHF
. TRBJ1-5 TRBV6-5 CASHWTGDSNQPQHF
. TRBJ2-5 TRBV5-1 CASSLGGLQETQYF
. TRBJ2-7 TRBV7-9 CASSPLGGFEQYF
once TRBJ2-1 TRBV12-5 CASSRDLGDEQFF
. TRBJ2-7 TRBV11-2 CASSLVGQYYEQYF
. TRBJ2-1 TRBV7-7 CASSLEWSGRASEQFF
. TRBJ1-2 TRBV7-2 CASSKGGQERGYTF
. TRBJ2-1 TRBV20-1 CSASPRDPQKSDEQFF
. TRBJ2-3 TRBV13 CASSPLRGNWGTDTQYF
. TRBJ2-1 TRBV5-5 CASSSGLYNEQFF
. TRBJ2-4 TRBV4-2 CASSQEQGKNIQYF
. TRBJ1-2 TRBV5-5 CASSLSIGHGYGYTF
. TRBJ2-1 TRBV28 CASSLSWGANEQFF
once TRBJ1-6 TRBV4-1 CASSLPPRDRGLFIYNSPLHF
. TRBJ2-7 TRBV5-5 CASSLHGESSYEQYF
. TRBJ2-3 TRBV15 CATSTEVFDTQYF
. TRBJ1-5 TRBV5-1 CASSLVGQEGQPQHF
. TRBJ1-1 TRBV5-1 CASSREGQGTEAFF
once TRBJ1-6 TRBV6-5 CASSYMGLNNSPLHF